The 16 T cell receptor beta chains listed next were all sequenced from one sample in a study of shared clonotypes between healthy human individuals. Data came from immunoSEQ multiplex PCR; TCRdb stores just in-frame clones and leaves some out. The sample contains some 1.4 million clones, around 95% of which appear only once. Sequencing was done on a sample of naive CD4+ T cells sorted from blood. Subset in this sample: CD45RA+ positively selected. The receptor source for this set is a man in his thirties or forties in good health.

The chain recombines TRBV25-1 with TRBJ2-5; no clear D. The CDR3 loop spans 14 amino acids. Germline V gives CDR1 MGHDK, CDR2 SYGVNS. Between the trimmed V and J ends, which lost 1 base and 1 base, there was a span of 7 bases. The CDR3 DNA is TGTGCCAGCAGTGAATTCAGGCTCCAAGAGACCCAGTACTTC. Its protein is CASSEFRLQETQYF.

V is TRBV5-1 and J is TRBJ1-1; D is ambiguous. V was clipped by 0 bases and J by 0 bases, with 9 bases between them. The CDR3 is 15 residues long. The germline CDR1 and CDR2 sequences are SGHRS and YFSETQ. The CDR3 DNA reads TGCGCCAGCAGCTTGGGGCAGCTCATGAACACTGAAGCTTTCTTT. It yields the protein CASSLGQLMNTEAFF.

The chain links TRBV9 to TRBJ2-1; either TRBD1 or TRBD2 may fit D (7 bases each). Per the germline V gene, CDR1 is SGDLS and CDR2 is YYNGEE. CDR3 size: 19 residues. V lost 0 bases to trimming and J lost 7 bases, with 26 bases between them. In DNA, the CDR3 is TGTGCCAGCAGCGTAGGGCCACGGTTGGGAGGGGGCGCCGGAAATGAGCAGTTCTTC. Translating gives CASSVGPRLGGGAGNEQFF.

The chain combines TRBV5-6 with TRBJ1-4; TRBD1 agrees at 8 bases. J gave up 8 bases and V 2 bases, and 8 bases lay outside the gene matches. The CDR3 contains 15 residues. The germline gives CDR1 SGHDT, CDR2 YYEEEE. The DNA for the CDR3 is TGTGCCAGCAGCTTCGAGGCAGGGGGCTCCGAAAAACTGTTTTTT. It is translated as CASSFEAGGSEKLFF.

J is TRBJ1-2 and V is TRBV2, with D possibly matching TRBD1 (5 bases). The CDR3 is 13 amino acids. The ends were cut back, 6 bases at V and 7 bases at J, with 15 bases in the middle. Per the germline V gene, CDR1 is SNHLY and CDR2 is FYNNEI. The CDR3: CASSVQGLGGYTF. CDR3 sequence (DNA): TGTGCCAGCAGCGTGCAGGGATTGGGTGGCTACACCTTC.

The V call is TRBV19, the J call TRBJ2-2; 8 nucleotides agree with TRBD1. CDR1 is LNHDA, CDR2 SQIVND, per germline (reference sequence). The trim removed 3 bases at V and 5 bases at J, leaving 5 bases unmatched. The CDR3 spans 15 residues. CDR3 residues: CASSITGGRTGELFF. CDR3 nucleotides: TGTGCCAGTAGTATTACAGGGGGTCGAACCGGGGAGCTGTTTTTT.

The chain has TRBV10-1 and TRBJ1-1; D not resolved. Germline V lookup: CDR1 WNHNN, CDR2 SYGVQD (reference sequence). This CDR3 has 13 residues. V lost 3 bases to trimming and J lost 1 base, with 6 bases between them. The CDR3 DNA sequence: TGCGCCAGCAGTGACGGGGAGAACACTGAAGCTTTCTTT. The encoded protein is CASSDGENTEAFF.

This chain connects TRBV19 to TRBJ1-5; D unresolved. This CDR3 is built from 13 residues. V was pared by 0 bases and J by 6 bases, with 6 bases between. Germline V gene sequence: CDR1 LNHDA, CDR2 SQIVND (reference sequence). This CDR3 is CASSIERSQPQHF. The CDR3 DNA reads TGTGCCAGTAGTATAGAAAGATCTCAGCCCCAGCATTTT.

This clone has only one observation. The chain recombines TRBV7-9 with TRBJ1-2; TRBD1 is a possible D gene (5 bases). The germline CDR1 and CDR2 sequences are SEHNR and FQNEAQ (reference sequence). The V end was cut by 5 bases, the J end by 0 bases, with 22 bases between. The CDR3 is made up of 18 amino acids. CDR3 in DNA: TGTGCCAGCAGCCTCCTACCGGGGAAGGGGCCTTCTAACTATGGCTACACCTTC. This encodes CASSLLPGKGPSNYGYTF.

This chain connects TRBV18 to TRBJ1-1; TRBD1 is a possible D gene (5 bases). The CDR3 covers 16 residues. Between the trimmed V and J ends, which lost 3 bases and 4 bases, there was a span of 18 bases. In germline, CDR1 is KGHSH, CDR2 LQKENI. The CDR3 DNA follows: TGTGCCAGCTCACCGGGACCGGGACTCCTAGCCACTGAAGCTTTCTTT. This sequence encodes CASSPGPGLLATEAFF.

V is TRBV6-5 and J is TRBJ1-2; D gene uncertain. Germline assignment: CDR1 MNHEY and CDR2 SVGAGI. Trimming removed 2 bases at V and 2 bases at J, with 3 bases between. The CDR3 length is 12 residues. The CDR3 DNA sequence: TGTGCCAGCAGTTACCAGAACTATGGCTACACCTTC. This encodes CASSYQNYGYTF.

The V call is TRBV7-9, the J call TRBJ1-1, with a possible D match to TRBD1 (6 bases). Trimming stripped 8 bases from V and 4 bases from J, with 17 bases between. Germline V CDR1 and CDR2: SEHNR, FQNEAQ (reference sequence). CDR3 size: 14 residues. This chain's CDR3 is CASDGGPVTTEAFF. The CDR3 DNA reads TGTGCCAGCGACGGGGGGCCAGTTACCACTGAAGCTTTCTTT.

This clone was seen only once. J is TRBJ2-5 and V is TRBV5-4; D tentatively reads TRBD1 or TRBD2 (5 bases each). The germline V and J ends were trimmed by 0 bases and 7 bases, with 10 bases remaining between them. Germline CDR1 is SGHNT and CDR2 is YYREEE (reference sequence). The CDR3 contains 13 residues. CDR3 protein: CASSLGGSGTQYF. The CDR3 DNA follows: TGTGCCAGCAGCTTGGGGGGGTCCGGGACCCAGTACTTC.

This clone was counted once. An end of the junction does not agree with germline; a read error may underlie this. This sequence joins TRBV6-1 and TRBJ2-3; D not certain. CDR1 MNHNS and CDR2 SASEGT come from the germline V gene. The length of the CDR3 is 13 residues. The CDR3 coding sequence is TGTGCCAGCAGTGAATTCCCCACGATCCAAAGGTCCTTT. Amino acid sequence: CASSEFPTIQRSF.

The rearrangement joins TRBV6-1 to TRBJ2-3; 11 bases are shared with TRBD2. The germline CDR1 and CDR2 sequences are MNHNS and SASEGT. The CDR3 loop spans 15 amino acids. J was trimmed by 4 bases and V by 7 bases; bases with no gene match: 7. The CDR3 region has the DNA TGTGCCAGCACAAGGACTAGCGGGTCCGCAGATACGCAGTATTTT. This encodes CASTRTSGSADTQYF.

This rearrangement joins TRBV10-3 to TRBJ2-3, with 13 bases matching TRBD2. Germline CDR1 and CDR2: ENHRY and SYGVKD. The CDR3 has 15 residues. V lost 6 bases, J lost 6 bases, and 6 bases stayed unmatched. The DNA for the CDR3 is TGTGCCATCAGCCGGACTAGCGGGGGCTCTGATACGCAGTATTTT. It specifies CAISRTSGGSDTQYF.